These 15 T cell receptor beta chains originate from one sample sequenced in a study of neoadjuvant anti-PD-1 for oral cavity cancer. Profiled with immunoSEQ multiplex PCR; TCRdb holds only in-frame clones, not every one. The table shows some 15,000 clones, with more than 65% occurring only once. Indicated time point: after neoadjuvant nivolumab, at surgical resection. The specimen comprised PBMCs, sampled after nivolumab (anti-PD-1) treatment. Receptor source: a person between 40 and 80 years old with oral cavity squamous cell carcinoma.

The V and J genes are TRBV6-1 and TRBJ2-7; 7 bases match TRBD2. Trimming cost V 1 base and J 3 bases; bases outside gene matches: 3. CDR3 length: 14 amino acids. Looked up from germline, CDR1 is MNHNS and CDR2 is SASEGT. The chain's CDR3 is CASSEGLADYEQYF. CDR3 nucleotide sequence: TGTGCCAGCAGTGAAGGACTAGCAGACTACGAGCAGTACTTC.

V gene TRBV5-1 combines with J gene TRBJ2-1; D is perhaps TRBD2 (5 bases). Germline V gene sequence: CDR1 SGHRS, CDR2 YFSETQ. Trimming left V 2 bases short and J 0 bases short, with 21 bases between. This CDR3 region has 19 residues. CDR3 sequence reads: CASSFGLLWHRSSYNEQFF. CDR3 nucleotide sequence: TGCGCCAGCAGCTTTGGACTTCTCTGGCATCGTAGCTCCTACAATGAGCAGTTCTTC. Full variable domain (remainder filled in from reference TRBV5-1 and TRBJ2-1): KAGVTQTPRYLIKTRGQQVTLSCSPISGHRSVSWYQQTPGQGLQFLFEYFSETQRNKGNFPGRFSGRQFSNSRSEMNVSTLELGDSALYLCASSFGLLWHRSSYNEQFFGPGTRLTVL.

The rearrangement links TRBV6-6 to TRBJ1-1, with a tentative D call TRBD1 (5 bases). V was shortened by 10 bases and J by 1 base, with 16 bases between the two germline ends. The CDR3 has 14 amino acids. Germline V CDR1 and CDR2: MNHNY, SVGAGI (reference sequence). The CDR3 protein is CATGDPPGNTEAFF. DNA of the CDR3: TGTGCCACCGGGGACCCGCCAGGGAACACTGAAGCTTTCTTT.

V usage is TRBV9 and J usage is TRBJ2-2; weak D call: TRBD2 (6 bases). The germline V and J ends were trimmed by 0 bases and 8 bases, with 11 bases remaining between them. Germline V lookup: CDR1 SGDLS, CDR2 YYNGEE. The CDR3 runs to 14 residues. The CDR3 DNA reads as TGTGCCAGCAGCGTAGGGACTACCAGGGGGGAGCTGTTTTTT. Its translation is CASSVGTTRGELFF.

The chain joins TRBV18 to TRBJ1-3, with 10 bases lining up with TRBD1. Trimming took 5 bases from V and 4 from J; bases not matched to a gene: 5. The CDR3 totals 15 residues. Germline loops: CDR1 KGHSH, CDR2 LQKENI. The CDR3, as DNA: TGTGCCAGCTCAACGGGACAGGGGACAGGAAACACCATATATTTT. Translating gives CASSTGQGTGNTIYF.

The chain recombines TRBV10-3 with TRBJ2-5; 12 bases match TRBD2. Germline CDR1 reads ENHRY; CDR2 reads SYGVKD. This CDR3 has 15 residues. V dropped 3 bases and J dropped 3; count of bases not matched to a gene: 2. CDR3 DNA sequence: TGTGCCATCAGTGAACGACTAGCGGGGGAAGAGACCCAGTACTTC. Translated, it gives CAISERLAGEETQYF.

V is TRBV6-4 and J is TRBJ2-1, with a possible D match to TRBD2 (5 bases). This CDR3 has 20 amino acids. Between the trimmed V and J ends, which lost 3 bases and 4 bases, there was a span of 28 bases. Germline loops: CDR1 MRHNA, CDR2 SNTAGT. CDR3 in DNA: TGTGCCAGCAGTGAGCCTAGTAGCGCTGAGACCAAGCATACTTACAATGAGCAGTTCTTC. Translated, it gives CASSEPSSAETKHTYNEQFF.

This clone was detected only a few times. The chain couples TRBV7-3 to TRBJ1-2; D is ambiguous. Germline CDR1 is SGHTA and CDR2 is FQGTGA. With 5 bases removed from V and 4 bases from J, the gap between germline ends came to 14 bases. The CDR3 totals 14 residues. The CDR3 nucleotides are TGTGCCAGCAGCCCACAGCCCCGGACCTATGGCTACACCTTC. Residues: CASSPQPRTYGYTF.

The CDR3 loop reads CAWSVREYTEAFF. CDR3 sequence (DNA): TGTGCCTGGAGTGTAAGAGAGTACACTGAAGCTTTCTTT. The rearrangement links TRBV30 to TRBJ1-1; D is undetermined. The CDR3 is 13 residues long. Germline values: CDR1 GTSNPN, CDR2 SVGIG (reference sequence). V dropped 0 bases and J dropped 3 bases, with 8 bases sitting between them.

DNA for the CDR3: TGTGCCAGCAAAGGTAGTGGCACCGGGGAGCTGTTTTTT. Translating gives CASKGSGTGELFF. This chain uses TRBV7-9 with TRBJ2-2, with unresolved D. V was clipped by 7 bases and J by 4 bases, with 10 bases between them. The CDR3 has 13 residues. Germline V gene sequence: CDR1 SEHNR, CDR2 FQNEAQ (reference sequence).

This clone has only a few counts. The chain employs TRBV27 and TRBJ2-7; D is possibly TRBD1 (6 bases). V dropped 3 bases and J dropped 5 bases, with 14 bases sitting between them. This CDR3 contains 14 residues. Germline lookup yields CDR1 MNHEY and CDR2 SMNVEV (reference sequence). The CDR3 sequence is CASSFYLGADEQYF. The CDR3 region has the DNA TGTGCCAGCAGTTTTTATTTGGGGGCGGACGAGCAGTACTTC.

The V gene is TRBV4-1, the J gene TRBJ2-1; the match to TRBD2 covers 12 bases. Trimming cost V 4 bases and J 9 bases; bases outside gene matches: 7. The CDR3 extends over 15 amino acids. The germline CDR1 and CDR2 sequences are MGHRA and YSYEKL. The CDR3 loop is CASSRGLAGLLEQFF. CDR3 nucleotide sequence: TGCGCCAGCAGCCGTGGACTAGCGGGATTGCTTGAGCAGTTCTTC.

The chain has TRBV5-4 and TRBJ1-4, with D possibly TRBD1 on 5 matching bases. Deletions cut 4 bases from V and 3 bases from J, with 16 bases between. The germline V gene has CDR1 SGHNT and CDR2 YYREEE (reference sequence). The CDR3 consists of 16 residues. CDR3 region: CASSPGRGTANEKLFF. Written as DNA, the CDR3 is TGTGCCAGCAGCCCCGGCCGGGGCACCGCTAATGAAAAACTGTTTTTT. Supplemented by reference TRBV5-4 and TRBJ1-4, the full variable domain reads ETGVTQSPTHLIKTRGQQVTLRCSSQSGHNTVSWYQQALGQGPQFIFQYYREEENGRGNFPPRFSGLQFPNYSSELNVNALELDDSALYLCASSPGRGTANEKLFFGSGTQLSVL.

This clone was counted only a few times. The rearrangement joins TRBV2 to TRBJ1-1; weak D call: TRBD1 (6 bases). The CDR3 runs 13 residues. The V gene lost 8 bases and the J gene lost 4 bases, with 14 bases spanning the gap. Germline V gives CDR1 SNHLY, CDR2 FYNNEI. The CDR3 protein is CASAGPGATEAFF. In nucleotides, the CDR3 is TGTGCCAGCGCAGGACCGGGGGCCACTGAAGCTTTCTTT. The full variable domain, rest sourced from reference TRBV2 and TRBJ1-1, is EPEVTQTPSHQVTQMGQEVILRCVPISNHLYFYWYRQILGQKVEFLVSFYNNEISEKSEIFDDQFSVERPDGSNFTLKIRSTKLEDSAMYFCASAGPGATEAFFGQGTRLTVV.

The rearrangement links TRBV5-1 to TRBJ1-2; D not certain. The CDR3 sequence is 13 residues long. V dropped 4 bases and J dropped 3 bases, with 10 bases sitting between them. The germline V gene has CDR1 SGHRS and CDR2 YFSETQ. DNA for the CDR3: TGCGCCAGCAGCGCCGAGAGAGACTATGGCTACACCTTC. This gives the protein CASSAERDYGYTF.